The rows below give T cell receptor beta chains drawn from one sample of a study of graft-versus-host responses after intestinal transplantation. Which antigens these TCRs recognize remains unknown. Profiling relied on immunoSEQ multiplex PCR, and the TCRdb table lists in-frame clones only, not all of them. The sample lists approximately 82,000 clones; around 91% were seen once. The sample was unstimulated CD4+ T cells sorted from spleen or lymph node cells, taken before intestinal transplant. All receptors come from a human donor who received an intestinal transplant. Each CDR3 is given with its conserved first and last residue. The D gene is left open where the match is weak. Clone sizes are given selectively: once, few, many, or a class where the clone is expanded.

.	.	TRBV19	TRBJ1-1	CASSIQGENTEAFF	TGTGCCAGTAGTATTCAGGGTGAGAACACTGAAGCTTTCTTT
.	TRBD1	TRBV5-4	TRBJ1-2	CASSFPGGLYTF	TGTGCCAGCAGCTTCCCAGGGGGGCTCTACACCTTC
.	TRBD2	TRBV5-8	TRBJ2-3	CASSLVLAGTDTQYF	TGTGCCAGCAGCTTGGTACTAGCGGGGACGGATACGCAGTATTTT
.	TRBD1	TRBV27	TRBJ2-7	CASSTDRELYEQYF	TGTGCCAGCAGTACAGACAGGGAGCTTTACGAGCAGTACTTC
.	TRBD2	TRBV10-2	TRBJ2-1	CASIGTSGGPDEQFF	TGCGCCAGCATTGGTACTAGCGGGGGGCCCGATGAGCAGTTCTTC
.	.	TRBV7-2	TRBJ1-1	CASSFRGGSTEAFF	TGTGCCAGCAGCTTTCGCGGGGGCAGTACTGAAGCTTTCTTT
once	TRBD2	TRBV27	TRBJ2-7	CASSLRLAVNYEQYF	TGTGCCAGCAGTCTGAGACTAGCGGTGAACTACGAGCAGTACTTC
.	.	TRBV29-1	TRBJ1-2	CSVADGQGGYGYTF	TGCAGCGTTGCGGACGGACAAGGGGGCTATGGCTACACCTTC
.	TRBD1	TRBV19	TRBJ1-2	CASIPGQGYGYTF	TGTGCCAGTATCCCAGGACAGGGGTATGGCTACACCTTC
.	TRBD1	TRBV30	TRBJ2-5	CACQGEETQYF	TGTGCCTGCCAGGGGGAAGAGACCCAGTACTTC
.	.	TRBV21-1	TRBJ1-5	CASSKVGGRSSPQHF	TGTGCCAGCAGCAAAGTGGGGGGGCGCTCATCGCCCCAGCATTTT
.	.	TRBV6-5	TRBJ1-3	CASSYSKGAGNTIYF	TGTGCCAGCAGTTACTCGAAGGGGGCTGGAAACACCATATATTTT
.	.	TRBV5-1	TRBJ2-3	CASSGIFADTQYF	TGCGCCAGCAGCGGCATCTTTGCAGATACGCAGTATTTT
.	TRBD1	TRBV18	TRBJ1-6	CASSPERGLNSPLHF	TGTGCCAGCTCACCAGAAAGGGGGCTTAATTCACCCCTCCACTTT
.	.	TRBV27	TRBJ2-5	CASSRLAYQETQYF	TGTGCCAGCAGTAGGCTAGCGTACCAAGAGACCCAGTACTTC
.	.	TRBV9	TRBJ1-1	CASSPEVMVNTEAFF	TGTGCCAGCAGCCCAGAGGTAATGGTGAACACTGAAGCTTTCTTT
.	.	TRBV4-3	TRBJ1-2	CASSQDYPGIYGYTF	TGCGCCAGCAGCCAAGATTACCCGGGAATCTATGGCTACACCTTC